The clone carrying this TCR beta chain was observed many times. This CDR3 contains 15 residues. V was shortened by 0 bases and J by 4 bases, with 12 bases between the two germline ends. CDR1 LNHNV and CDR2 YYDKDF come from the germline V gene (reference sequence). Amplified regions were TCR beta CDR3 sequences from RNA transcripts. The HTBI set primed first-round TCR CDR3 RT-PCR. TCRdb reanalysed the multiplex PCR reads using MiXCR and keeps one entry per CDR3 protein. The data show about 380,000 distinct CDR3 sequences, roughly 14% seen once. The record originates from a study of T cells in Graves' hyperthyroidism and ophthalmopathy. The study enrolled patients aged 18 to 65 with newly diagnosed hyperthyroidism of under 2 months' duration. The study excluded patients with uncontrolled infection, other autoimmune disease, pregnancy or lactation. The PBMCs were sourced from fresh peripheral blood (about 10 ml).

The chain carries TRBV15 and TRBJ1-1; a weak D match, TRBD1 (5 bases). This TCR was recovered from a young man with Graves' hyperthyroidism that later progressed to Graves' ophthalmopathy. The source material was blood. The CDR3, as DNA: TGTGCCACCAGCAGAGATAGTGCAGGGAGCACTGAAGCTTTCTTT. It translates to CATSRDSAGSTEAFF.